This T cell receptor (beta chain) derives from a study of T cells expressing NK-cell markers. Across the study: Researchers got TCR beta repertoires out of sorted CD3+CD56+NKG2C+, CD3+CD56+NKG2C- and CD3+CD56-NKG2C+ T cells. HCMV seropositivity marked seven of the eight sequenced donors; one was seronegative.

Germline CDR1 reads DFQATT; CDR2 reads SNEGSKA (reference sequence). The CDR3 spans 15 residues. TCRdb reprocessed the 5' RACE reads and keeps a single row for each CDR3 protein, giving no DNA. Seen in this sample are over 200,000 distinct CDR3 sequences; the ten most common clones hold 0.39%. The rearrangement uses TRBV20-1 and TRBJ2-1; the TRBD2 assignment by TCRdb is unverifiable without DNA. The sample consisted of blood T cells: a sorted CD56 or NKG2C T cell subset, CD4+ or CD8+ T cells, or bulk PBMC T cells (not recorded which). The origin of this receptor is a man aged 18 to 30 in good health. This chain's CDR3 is CSARGHSGSSTEQFF.